This passage covers 15 T cell receptor beta chains from one sample sequenced in a study of blood T cell repertoires in COVID-19. Assay used: immunoSEQ multiplex PCR; TCRdb lists only in-frame clones, some missing. The repertoire includes under 200,000 clones, about 88% of them detected once, and approximately 15% sits in the top ten. The sequenced sample was peripheral blood. All receptors derive from a man aged 30 to 39 with active or convalescent COVID-19.

This sequence joins TRBV5-1 and TRBJ1-2, with D hard to call. The CDR3 consists of 14 residues. Germline CDR1 reads SGHRS; CDR2 reads YFSETQ. Trimming shortened V by 3 bases and J by 7 bases, and 16 bases separated the two germline ends. CDR3 sequence (DNA): TGCGCCAGCAGCTCAGTTATTGGAGGTTTTGGCTACACCTTC. Translated, it gives CASSSVIGGFGYTF.

The chain carries TRBV3-1 (or the pseudogene TRBV3-2) and TRBJ2-5; D is possibly TRBD2 (6 bases). The CDR3 sequence is 19 residues long. V shed 0 bases and J shed 1 base, with 21 bases lying between them. The germline V gene has CDR1 LGHDT and CDR2 YNNKEL (reference sequence). CDR3 protein: CASSQDRESRGTFQETQYF. CDR3 nucleotide sequence: TGTGCCAGCAGCCAAGATCGGGAAAGTCGGGGGACCTTCCAAGAGACCCAGTACTTC.

This chain joins TRBV25-1 and TRBJ1-5; D possibly corresponds to TRBD1 (6 bases). Trimming removed 6 bases from V and 4 bases from J, with 13 bases in between. Per the germline V gene, CDR1 is MGHDK and CDR2 is SYGVNS. There are 14 residues in the CDR3. CDR3 bases: TGTGCCAGCAGCCAGACAGGCGTTAATCAGCCCCAGCATTTT. Translation: CASSQTGVNQPQHF.

V and J are TRBV27 and TRBJ1-3; TRBD1 might be the D (6 bases). Trimming cost V 6 bases and J 4 bases, with 19 bases left between them. Looked up from germline, CDR1 is MNHEY and CDR2 is SMNVEV (reference sequence). The CDR3 length is 16 residues. CDR3 amino acids: CASRALQGPGGNTIYF. Here the CDR3 DNA reads TGTGCCAGCAGAGCCCTTCAGGGGCCAGGGGGAAACACCATATATTTT.

In this sample, this clone turned up once. The J gene is TRBJ1-5, the V gene TRBV6-5; no firm D call. CDR1 is MNHEY and CDR2 is SVGAGI in the germline V gene. V was cut by 8 bases and J by 5 bases, with 16 bases left in between. The CDR3 is 14 residues long. CDR3 DNA sequence: TGTGCCAGCCTCCTGGAGGTGGGTTATCAGCCCCAGCATTTT. Amino acids: CASLLEVGYQPQHF.

The genes are TRBV27 and TRBJ1-1, with D hard to call. V dropped 5 bases and J dropped 4 bases, with 11 bases sitting between them. This CDR3 is 13 amino acids long. The germline V gene has CDR1 MNHEY and CDR2 SMNVEV (reference sequence). CDR3 DNA: TGTGCCAGCAGTCCTCTAGAAAGCACTGAAGCTTTCTTT. This encodes CASSPLESTEAFF.

The CDR3 nucleotides are TGTGCCAGCAGCCAACGGACTCGACTTAGTGGAGCTTTCTTT. Translation: CASSQRTRLSGAFF. The gene calls are TRBV14 and TRBJ1-1; D is unresolved. This CDR3 region has 14 residues. V was pared by 2 bases and J by 10 bases, with 17 bases between. From germline, CDR1 is SGHDN and CDR2 FVKESK.

V and J are TRBV14 and TRBJ2-5; no definite D call. Trimming stripped 0 bases from V and 2 bases from J, with 10 bases between. Germline V lookup: CDR1 SGHDN, CDR2 FVKESK. The CDR3 extends over 15 amino acids. The DNA for the CDR3 is TGTGCCAGCAGCCAAGAGGCCTGGGCTCAAGAGACCCAGTACTTC. Its protein is CASSQEAWAQETQYF.

The V gene is TRBV6-5, the J gene TRBJ2-7, with D hard to call. The V end lost 0 bases, the J end lost 0 bases, and 9 bases lay between the germline ends. Germline-derived CDR1 and CDR2 are MNHEY and SVGAGI. The length of the CDR3 is 15 residues. This CDR3 reads CASSYSPESSYEQYF. Here the CDR3 DNA reads TGTGCCAGCAGTTACTCGCCGGAGTCCTCCTACGAGCAGTACTTC.

This chain joins TRBV12-5 and TRBJ2-1; the D is unclear. The CDR3 covers 14 residues. Trimming took off 3 bases at V and 6 bases at J, with 12 bases between the two ends. The V gene's germline CDR1 is LGHNT and CDR2 FRNRAP. The CDR3 spells CASGLAGPGNEQFF. The CDR3 region has the DNA TGTGCTAGTGGTTTAGCCGGTCCGGGCAATGAGCAGTTCTTC. Variable domain in full (rest from reference TRBV12-5 and TRBJ2-1): DARVTQTPRHKVTEMGQEVTMRCQPILGHNTVFWYRQTMMQGLELLAYFRNRAPLDDSGMPKDRFSAEMPDATLATLKIQPSEPRDSAVYFCASGLAGPGNEQFFGPGTRLTVL.

This sequence joins TRBV12-3 or TRBV12-4 and TRBJ2-3; TRBD1 matches 7 bases. V was clipped by 3 bases and J by 9 bases; unmatched bases: 6. The length of the CDR3 is 13 residues. CDR3 sequence (DNA): TGTGCCAGCAGTTTCGACAGGGCAGGGACGCAGTATTTT. It encodes CASSFDRAGTQYF.

The chain recombines TRBV27 with TRBJ1-5; the match to TRBD1 covers 7 bases. V dropped 6 bases and J dropped 1; count of bases not matched to a gene: 9. CDR3 length: 16 residues. Germline V gene sequence: CDR1 MNHEY, CDR2 SMNVEV (reference sequence). CDR3 bases: TGTGCCAGCAGCCCAATACAGGGGTCGAGCAATCAGCCCCAGCATTTT. Translation: CASSPIQGSSNQPQHF.

This rearrangement joins TRBV7-6 to TRBJ2-2; possible D gene TRBD1, 7 bases. Germline V gives CDR1 SGHVS, CDR2 FNYEAQ. The ends were cut back, 4 bases at V and 2 bases at J, with 26 bases in the middle. The CDR3 loop spans 20 amino acids. The CDR3 coding sequence is TGTGCCAGCAGCTCGACTAGTTATCCTGGACAGGAAGAAAACACCGGGGAGCTGTTTTTT. Protein product: CASSSTSYPGQEENTGELFF.

The chain links TRBV18 to TRBJ2-5; 7 nucleotides match TRBD2. CDR1 is KGHSH and CDR2 is LQKENI in the germline V gene. The J segment lost 5 bases and the V segment lost 6 bases, leaving 9 bases of the junction unmatched. CDR3 length: 14 amino acids. This chain's CDR3 is CASSPTVGGETQYF. The CDR3 DNA follows: TGTGCCAGCTCCCCCACAGTCGGGGGGGAGACCCAGTACTTC.

In this sample, this clone turned up a few times. The V and J genes are TRBV27 and TRBJ1-5; D possibly corresponds to TRBD1 (6 bases). V lost 3 bases to trimming and J lost 5 bases, with 14 bases between them. The CDR3 has 15 residues. Germline V gives CDR1 MNHEY, CDR2 SMNVEV (reference sequence). Here the CDR3 DNA reads TGTGCCAGCAGTTTCTTCCTGGGGGCGGATCAGCCCCAGCATTTT. Translating it yields CASSFFLGADQPQHF.